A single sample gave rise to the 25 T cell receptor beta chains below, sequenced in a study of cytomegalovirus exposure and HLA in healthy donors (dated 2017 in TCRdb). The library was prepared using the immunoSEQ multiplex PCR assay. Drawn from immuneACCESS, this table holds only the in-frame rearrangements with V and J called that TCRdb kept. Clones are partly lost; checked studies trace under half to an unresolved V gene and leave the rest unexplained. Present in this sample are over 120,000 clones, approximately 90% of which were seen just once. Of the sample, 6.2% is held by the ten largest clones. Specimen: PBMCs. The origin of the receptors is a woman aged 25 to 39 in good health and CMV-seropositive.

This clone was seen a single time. The DNA of the CDR3 is TGCGCCAGCAGTGCACAGGGGAGCACCGGGGAGCTGTTTTTT. Translation: CASSAQGSTGELFF. The chain combines TRBV23-1 with TRBJ2-2, with 7 bases that match TRBD1. TRBV23-1 is noted as an ORF with a role that remains uncertain. V was clipped by 5 bases and J by 4 bases; unmatched bases: 4. The CDR3 has 14 amino acids.

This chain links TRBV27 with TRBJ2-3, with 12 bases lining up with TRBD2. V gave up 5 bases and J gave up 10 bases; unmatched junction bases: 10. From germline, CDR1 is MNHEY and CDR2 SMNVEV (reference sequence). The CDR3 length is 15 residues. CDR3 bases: TGTGCCAGCAGTCCCTTCGGACTAGCGGGGCCCGCGCAGTATTTT. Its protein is CASSPFGLAGPAQYF.

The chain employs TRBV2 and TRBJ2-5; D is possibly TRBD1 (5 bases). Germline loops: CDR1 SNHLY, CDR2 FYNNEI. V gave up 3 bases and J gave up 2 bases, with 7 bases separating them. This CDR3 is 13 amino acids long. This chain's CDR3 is CASSDRVQETQYF. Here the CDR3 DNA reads TGTGCCAGCAGTGACAGGGTACAAGAGACCCAGTACTTC.

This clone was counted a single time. In DNA, the CDR3 is TGTGCCGGAACCGTGGGGGGGTCAAATGAAAAACTGTTTTTT. Its translation is CAGTVGGSNEKLFF. This chain joins TRBV2 and TRBJ1-4, with D perhaps matching TRBD1 (5 bases). The CDR3 has 14 amino acids. CDR1 is SNHLY, CDR2 FYNNEI, per germline. V was cut by 11 bases and J by 5 bases, with 18 bases left in between.

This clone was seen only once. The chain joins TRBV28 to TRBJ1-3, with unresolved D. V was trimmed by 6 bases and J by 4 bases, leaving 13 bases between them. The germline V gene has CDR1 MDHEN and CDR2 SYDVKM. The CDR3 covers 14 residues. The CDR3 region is CASSPRGRGNTIYF. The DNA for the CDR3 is TGTGCCAGCAGCCCCCGAGGGAGGGGAAACACCATATATTTT.

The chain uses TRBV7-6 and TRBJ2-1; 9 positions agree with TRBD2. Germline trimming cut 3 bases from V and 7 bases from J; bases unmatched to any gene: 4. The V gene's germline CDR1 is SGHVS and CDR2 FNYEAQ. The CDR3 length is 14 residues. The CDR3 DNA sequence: TGTGCCAGCAGCTTGAGCGGGGGGTGGAATGAGCAGTTCTTC. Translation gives CASSLSGGWNEQFF.

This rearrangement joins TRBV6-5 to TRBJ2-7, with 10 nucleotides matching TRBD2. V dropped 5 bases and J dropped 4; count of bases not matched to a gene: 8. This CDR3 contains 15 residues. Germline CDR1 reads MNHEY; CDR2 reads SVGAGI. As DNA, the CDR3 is TGTGCCAGCAGTCCCGGGCTAGCGGGGGTTTACGAGCAGTACTTC. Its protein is CASSPGLAGVYEQYF.

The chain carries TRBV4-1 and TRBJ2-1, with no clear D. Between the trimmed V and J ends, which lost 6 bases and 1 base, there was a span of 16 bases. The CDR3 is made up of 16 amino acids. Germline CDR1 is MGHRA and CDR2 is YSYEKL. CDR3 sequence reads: CASRTHLAPSYNEQFF. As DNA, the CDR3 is TGCGCCAGCAGGACTCATTTGGCTCCTTCCTACAATGAGCAGTTCTTC.

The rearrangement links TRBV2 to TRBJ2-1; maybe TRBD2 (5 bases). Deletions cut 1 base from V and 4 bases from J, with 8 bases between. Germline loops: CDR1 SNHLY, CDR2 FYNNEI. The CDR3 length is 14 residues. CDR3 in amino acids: CASSEESGYNEQFF. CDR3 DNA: TGTGCCAGCAGTGAAGAATCGGGGTACAATGAGCAGTTCTTC.

The CDR3 loop is CASSLGRETQYF. The DNA of the CDR3 is TGTGCCAGCAGCTTGGGGCGGGAGACCCAGTACTTC. The chain recombines TRBV5-6 with TRBJ2-5; D is undetermined. The CDR3 is 12 amino acids. Looked up from germline, CDR1 is SGHDT and CDR2 is YYEEEE. Trimming took 0 bases from V and 5 from J, leaving 5 bases between them. Using reference TRBV5-6 and TRBJ2-5 for the parts outside the CDR3, the full variable domain is DAGVTQSPTHLIKTRGQQVTLRCSPKSGHDTVSWYQQALGQGPQFIFQYYEEEERQRGNFPDRFSGHQFPNYSSELNVNALLLGDSALYLCASSLGRETQYFGPGTRLLVL.

CDR3 protein: CASSPSGSGAGELFF. CDR3 DNA sequence: TGTGCCAGCAGTCCAAGTGGAAGCGGTGCCGGGGAGCTGTTTTTT. The chain links TRBV9 to TRBJ2-2; the D gene is possibly TRBD2 (5 bases). The CDR3 spans 15 residues. With 5 bases removed from V and 6 bases from J, the gap between germline ends came to 17 bases. CDR1 is SGDLS, CDR2 YYNGEE, per germline.

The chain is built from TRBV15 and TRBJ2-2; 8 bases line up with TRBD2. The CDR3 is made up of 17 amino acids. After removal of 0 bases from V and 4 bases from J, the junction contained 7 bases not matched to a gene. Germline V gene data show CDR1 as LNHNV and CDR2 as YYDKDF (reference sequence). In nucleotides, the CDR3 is TGTGCCACCAGCAGAGATGCGGGGGGACGGGCCACCGGGGAGCTGTTTTTT. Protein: CATSRDAGGRATGELFF.

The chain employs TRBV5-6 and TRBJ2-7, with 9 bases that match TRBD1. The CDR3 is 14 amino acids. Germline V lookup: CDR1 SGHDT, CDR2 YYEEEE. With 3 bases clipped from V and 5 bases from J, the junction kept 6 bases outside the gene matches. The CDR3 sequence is CASSWTGAYHEQYF. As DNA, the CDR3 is TGTGCCAGCAGCTGGACAGGGGCTTACCACGAGCAGTACTTC.

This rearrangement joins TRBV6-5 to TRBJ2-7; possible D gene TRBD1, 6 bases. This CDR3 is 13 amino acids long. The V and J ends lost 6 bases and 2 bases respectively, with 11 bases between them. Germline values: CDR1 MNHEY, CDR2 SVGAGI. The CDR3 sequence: CASRYGTTYEQYF. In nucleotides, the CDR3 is TGTGCCAGCAGATACGGGACAACCTACGAGCAGTACTTC.

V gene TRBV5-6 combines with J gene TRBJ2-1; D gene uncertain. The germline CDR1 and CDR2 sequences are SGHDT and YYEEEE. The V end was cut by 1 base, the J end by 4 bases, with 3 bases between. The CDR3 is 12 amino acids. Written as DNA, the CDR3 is TGTGCCAGCAGCTTGTATTACAATGAGCAGTTCTTC. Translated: CASSLYYNEQFF.

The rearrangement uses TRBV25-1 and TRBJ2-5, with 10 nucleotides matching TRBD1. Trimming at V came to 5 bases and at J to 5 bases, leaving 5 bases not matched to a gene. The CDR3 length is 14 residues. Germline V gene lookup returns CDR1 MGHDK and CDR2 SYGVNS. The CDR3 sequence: CASSPRTGGETQYF. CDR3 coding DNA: TGTGCCAGCAGTCCCCGGACAGGGGGTGAGACCCAGTACTTC.

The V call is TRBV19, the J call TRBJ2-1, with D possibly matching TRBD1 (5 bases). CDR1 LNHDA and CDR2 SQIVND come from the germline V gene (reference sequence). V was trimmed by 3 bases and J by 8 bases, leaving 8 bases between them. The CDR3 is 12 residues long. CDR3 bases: TGTGCCAGTAGTATTAGCAGGGATGAGCAGTTCTTC. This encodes CASSISRDEQFF.

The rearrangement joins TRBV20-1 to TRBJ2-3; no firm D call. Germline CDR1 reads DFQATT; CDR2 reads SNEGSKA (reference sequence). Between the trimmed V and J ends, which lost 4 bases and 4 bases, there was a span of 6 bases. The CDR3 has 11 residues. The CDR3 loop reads CSAKSADTQYF. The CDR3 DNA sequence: TGCAGTGCTAAGTCGGCAGATACGCAGTATTTT.

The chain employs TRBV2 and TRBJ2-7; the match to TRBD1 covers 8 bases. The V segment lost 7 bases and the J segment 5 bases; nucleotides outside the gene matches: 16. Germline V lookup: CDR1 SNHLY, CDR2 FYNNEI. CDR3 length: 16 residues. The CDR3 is CASTGPPDRVVDEQYF. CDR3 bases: TGTGCCAGCACCGGGCCCCCGGACAGGGTAGTAGACGAGCAGTACTTC.

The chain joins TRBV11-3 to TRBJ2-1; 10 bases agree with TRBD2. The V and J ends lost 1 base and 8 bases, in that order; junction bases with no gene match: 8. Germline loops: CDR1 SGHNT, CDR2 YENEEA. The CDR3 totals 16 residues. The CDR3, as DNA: TGTGCCAGCAGCTTAGGCGAGCGGGAGGGCGACGATGAGCAGTTCTTC. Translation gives CASSLGEREGDDEQFF.

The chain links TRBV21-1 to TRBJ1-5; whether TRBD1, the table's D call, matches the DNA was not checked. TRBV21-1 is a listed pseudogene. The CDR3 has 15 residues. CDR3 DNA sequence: TGTGCCAGCAGCCTGGACAGGGATAGCAATCAGCCCCAGCATTTT. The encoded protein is CASSLDRDSNQPQHF.

Here the CDR3 reads CASSLSRGNYGYTF. DNA for the CDR3: TGTGCCAGCAGCTTAAGTAGAGGCAACTATGGCTACACCTTC. The chain uses TRBV7-9 and TRBJ1-2; D gene uncertain. Per germline, CDR1 SEHNR and CDR2 FQNEAQ (reference sequence). V dropped 2 bases and J dropped 2 bases, with 9 bases sitting between them. The CDR3 covers 14 residues.

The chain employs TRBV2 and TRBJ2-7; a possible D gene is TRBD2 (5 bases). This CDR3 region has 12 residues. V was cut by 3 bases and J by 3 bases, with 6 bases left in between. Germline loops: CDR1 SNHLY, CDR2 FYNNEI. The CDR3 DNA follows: TGTGCCAGCAGTGATCGGGGCTACGAGCAGTACTTC. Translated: CASSDRGYEQYF. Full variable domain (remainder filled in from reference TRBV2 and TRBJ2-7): EPEVTQTPSHQVTQMGQEVILRCVPISNHLYFYWYRQILGQKVEFLVSFYNNEISEKSEIFDDQFSVERPDGSNFTLKIRSTKLEDSAMYFCASSDRGYEQYFGPGTRLTVT.

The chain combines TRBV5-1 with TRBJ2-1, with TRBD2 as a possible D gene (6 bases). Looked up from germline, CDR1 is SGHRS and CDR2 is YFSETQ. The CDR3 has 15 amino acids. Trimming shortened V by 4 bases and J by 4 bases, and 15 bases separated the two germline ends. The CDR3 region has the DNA TGCGCCAGCAGCCGCGGGGACTTGGAATACAATGAGCAGTTCTTC. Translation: CASSRGDLEYNEQFF.

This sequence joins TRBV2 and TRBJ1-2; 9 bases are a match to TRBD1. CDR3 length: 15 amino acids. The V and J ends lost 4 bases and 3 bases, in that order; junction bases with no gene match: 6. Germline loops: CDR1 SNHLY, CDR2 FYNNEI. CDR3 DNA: TGTGCCAGCAGTGGGCTTACAGGGGGCGACTATGGCTACACCTTC. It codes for CASSGLTGGDYGYTF.